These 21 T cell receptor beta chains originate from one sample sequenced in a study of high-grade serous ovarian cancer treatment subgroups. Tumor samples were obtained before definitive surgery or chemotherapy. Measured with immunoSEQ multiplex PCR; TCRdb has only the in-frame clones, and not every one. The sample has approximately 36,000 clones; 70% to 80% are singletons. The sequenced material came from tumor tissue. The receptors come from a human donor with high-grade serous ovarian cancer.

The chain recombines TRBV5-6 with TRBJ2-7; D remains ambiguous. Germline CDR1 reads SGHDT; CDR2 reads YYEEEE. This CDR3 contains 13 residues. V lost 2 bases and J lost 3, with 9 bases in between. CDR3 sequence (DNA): TGTGCCAGCAGCTTATCTCGAGTCTACGAGCAGTACTTC. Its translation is CASSLSRVYEQYF.

The CDR3 nucleotides are TGTGCCAGCAGCTTACCCCAAGACAGGGTTTTTTCTTCCTACGAGCAGTACTTC. Amino acids: CASSLPQDRVFSSYEQYF. The rearrangement joins TRBV11-2 to TRBJ2-7; 7 bases agree with TRBD1. After removal of 2 bases from V and 1 base from J, the junction contained 14 bases not matched to a gene. Germline V gives CDR1 SGHAT, CDR2 FQNNGV. CDR3 size: 18 residues.

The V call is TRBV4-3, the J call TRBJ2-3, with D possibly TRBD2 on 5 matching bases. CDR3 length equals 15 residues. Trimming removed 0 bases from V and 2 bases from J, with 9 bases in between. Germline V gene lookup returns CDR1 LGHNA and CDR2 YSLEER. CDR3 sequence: CASSQDKRDTDTQYF. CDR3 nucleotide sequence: TGCGCCAGCAGCCAAGACAAGAGGGACACAGATACGCAGTATTTT.

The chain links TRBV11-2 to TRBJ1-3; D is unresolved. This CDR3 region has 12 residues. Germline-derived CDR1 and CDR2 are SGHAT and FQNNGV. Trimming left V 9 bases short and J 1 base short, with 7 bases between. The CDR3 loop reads CASAGSGNTIYF. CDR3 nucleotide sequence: TGTGCCAGTGCGGGGTCTGGAAACACCATATATTTT.

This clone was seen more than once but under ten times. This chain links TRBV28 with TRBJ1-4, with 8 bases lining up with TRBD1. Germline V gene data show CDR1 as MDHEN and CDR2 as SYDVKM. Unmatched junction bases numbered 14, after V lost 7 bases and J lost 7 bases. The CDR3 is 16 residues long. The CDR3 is CASKLSAGGLGEKLFF. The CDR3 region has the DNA TGTGCCAGCAAGCTCTCCGCAGGGGGCCTAGGTGAAAAACTGTTTTTT.

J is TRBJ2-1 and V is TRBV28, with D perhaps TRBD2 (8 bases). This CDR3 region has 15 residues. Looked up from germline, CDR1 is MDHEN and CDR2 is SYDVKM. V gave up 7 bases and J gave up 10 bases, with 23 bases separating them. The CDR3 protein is CASTSGGISGTEQFF. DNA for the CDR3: TGTGCCAGCACATCAGGGGGAATTAGCGGGACCGAGCAGTTCTTC.

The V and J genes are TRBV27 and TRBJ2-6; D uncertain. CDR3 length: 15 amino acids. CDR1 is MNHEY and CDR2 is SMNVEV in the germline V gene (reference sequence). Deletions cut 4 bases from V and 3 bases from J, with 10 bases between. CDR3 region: CASSWVGRGANVLTF. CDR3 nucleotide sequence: TGTGCCAGCAGTTGGGTAGGGCGTGGGGCCAACGTCCTGACTTTC.

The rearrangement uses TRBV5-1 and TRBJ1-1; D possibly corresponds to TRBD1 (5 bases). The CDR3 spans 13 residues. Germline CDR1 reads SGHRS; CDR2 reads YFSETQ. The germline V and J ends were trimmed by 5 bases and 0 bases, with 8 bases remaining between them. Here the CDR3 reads CASRGQMNTEAFF. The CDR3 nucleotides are TGCGCCAGCAGGGGGCAAATGAACACTGAAGCTTTCTTT.

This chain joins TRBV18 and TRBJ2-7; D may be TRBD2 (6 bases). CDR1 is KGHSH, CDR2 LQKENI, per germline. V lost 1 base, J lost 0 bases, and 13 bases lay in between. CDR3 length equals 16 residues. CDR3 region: CASSPQGSGGSYEQYF. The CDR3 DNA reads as TGTGCCAGCTCACCACAGGGTAGCGGTGGCTCCTACGAGCAGTACTTC.

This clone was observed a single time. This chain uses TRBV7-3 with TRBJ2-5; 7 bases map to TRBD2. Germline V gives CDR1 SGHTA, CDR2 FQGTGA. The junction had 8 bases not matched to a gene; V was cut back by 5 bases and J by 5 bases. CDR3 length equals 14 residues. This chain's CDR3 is CASSRSGAGETQYF. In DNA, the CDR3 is TGTGCCAGCAGCCGCAGCGGGGCGGGGGAGACCCAGTACTTC.

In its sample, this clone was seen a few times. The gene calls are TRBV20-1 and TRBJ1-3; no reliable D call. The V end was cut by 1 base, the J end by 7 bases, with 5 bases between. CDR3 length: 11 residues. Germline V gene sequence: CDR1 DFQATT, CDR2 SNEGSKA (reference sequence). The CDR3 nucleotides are TGCAGTGCTAGAGGACCCAACACCATATATTTT. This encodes CSARGPNTIYF.

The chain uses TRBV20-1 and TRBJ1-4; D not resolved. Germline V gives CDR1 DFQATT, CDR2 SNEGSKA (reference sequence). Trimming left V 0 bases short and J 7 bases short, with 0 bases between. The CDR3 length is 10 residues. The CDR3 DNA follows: TGCAGTGCTAGAGATGAAAAACTGTTTTTT. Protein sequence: CSARDEKLFF.

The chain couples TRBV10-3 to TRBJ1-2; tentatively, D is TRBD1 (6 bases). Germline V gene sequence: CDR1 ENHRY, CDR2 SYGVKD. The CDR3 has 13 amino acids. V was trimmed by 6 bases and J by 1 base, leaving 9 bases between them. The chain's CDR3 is CAISRTVNYGYTF. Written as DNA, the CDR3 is TGTGCCATCAGCCGGACAGTTAACTATGGCTACACCTTC.

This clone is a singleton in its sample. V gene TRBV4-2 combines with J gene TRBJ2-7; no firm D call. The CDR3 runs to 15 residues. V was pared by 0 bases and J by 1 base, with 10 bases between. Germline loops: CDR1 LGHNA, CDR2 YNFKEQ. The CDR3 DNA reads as TGTGCCAGCAGCCAAGAAGTTATGAGGTCCTACGAGCAGTACTTC. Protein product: CASSQEVMRSYEQYF.

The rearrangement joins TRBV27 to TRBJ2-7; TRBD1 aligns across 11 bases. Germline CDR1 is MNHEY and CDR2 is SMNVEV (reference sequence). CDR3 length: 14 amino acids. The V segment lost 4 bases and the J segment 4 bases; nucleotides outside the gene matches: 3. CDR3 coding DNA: TGTGCCAGCAGTTCCGGGACAGGGGGTTACGAGCAGTACTTC. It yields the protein CASSSGTGGYEQYF.

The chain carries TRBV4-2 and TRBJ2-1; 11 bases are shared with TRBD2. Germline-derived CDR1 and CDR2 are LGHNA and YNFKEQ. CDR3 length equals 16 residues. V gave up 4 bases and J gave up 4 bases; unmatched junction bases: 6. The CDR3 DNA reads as TGTGCCAGCAGCCGGCGGACTAGCGGGTCTTACAATGAGCAGTTCTTC. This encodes CASSRRTSGSYNEQFF.

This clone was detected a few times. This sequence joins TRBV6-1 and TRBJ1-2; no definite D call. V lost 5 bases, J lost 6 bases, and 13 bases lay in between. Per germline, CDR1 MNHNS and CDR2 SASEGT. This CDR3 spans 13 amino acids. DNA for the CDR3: TGTGCCAGCAGTTTCGAGGGAGGCCATGGCTACACCTTC. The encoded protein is CASSFEGGHGYTF.

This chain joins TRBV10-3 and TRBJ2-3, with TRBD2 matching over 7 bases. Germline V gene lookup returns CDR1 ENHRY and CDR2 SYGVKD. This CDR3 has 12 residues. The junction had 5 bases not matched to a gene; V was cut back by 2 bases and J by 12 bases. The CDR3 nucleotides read TGTGCCATCAGTGAGAAAGGGGAGGGTCAGTATTTT. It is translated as CAISEKGEGQYF.

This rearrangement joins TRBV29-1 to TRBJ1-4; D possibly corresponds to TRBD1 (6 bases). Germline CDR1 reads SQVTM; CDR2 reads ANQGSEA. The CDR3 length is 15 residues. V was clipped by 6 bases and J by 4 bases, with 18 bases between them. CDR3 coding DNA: TGCAGCGTGATCTGGGGGGCGGCGAGTAATGAAAAACTGTTTTTT. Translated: CSVIWGAASNEKLFF.

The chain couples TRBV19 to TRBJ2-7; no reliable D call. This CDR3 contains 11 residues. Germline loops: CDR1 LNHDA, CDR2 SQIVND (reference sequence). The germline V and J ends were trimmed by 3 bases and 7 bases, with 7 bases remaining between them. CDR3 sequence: CASSIGGEQYF. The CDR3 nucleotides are TGTGCCAGTAGTATCGGTGGAGAGCAGTACTTC.

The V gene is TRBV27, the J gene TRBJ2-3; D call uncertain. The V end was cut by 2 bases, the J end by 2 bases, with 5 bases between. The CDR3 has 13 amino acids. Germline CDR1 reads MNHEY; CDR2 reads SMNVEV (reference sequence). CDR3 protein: CASSLLNTDTQYF. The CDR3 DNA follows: TGTGCCAGCAGTTTACTGAACACAGATACGCAGTATTTT.